The 28 T cell receptor beta chains below were found in one sample sequenced in a study of blood T cell repertoires in COVID-19. Here immunoSEQ multiplex PCR was the method, and the copy in TCRdb shows in-frame clones only, minus some. The table lists fewer than 55,000 clones, around 68% of them singletons. Sequencing was performed on peripheral blood. Source of these receptors: a woman aged 65 to 85 with acute or convalescent COVID-19.

The chain links TRBV7-9 to TRBJ2-3; 9 nucleotides match TRBD2. This CDR3 comprises 14 residues. Germline V gene data show CDR1 as SEHNR and CDR2 as FQNEAQ (reference sequence). Trimming at V came to 5 bases and at J to 8 bases, leaving 8 bases not matched to a gene. The CDR3, as DNA: TGTGCCAGCAGCCCCCTTATGCGGGGGGGTACGCAGTATTTT. Translation gives CASSPLMRGGTQYF.

The chain links TRBV5-4 to TRBJ1-6; 7 nucleotides agree with TRBD1. This CDR3 has 16 residues. J was trimmed by 8 bases and V by 4 bases; bases with no gene match: 12. CDR1 and CDR2 (germline): SGHNT, YYREEE (reference sequence). The CDR3 loop reads CASSGPSGTADSPLHF. CDR3 DNA sequence: TGTGCCAGCAGCGGTCCGAGTGGGACAGCGGATTCACCCCTCCACTTT.

The V gene is TRBV15, the J gene TRBJ2-1; 12 bases are shared with TRBD2. Germline V CDR1 and CDR2: LNHNV, YYDKDF (reference sequence). V was pared by 0 bases and J by 8 bases, with 2 bases of the junction left unmatched. CDR3 length: 15 residues. The CDR3 here is CATSRDPSGGDEQFF. In DNA form, the CDR3 reads TGTGCCACCAGCAGAGATCCTAGCGGGGGGGATGAGCAGTTCTTC.

The J gene is TRBJ2-7, the V gene TRBV4-1; TRBD2 matches at 9 bases. Germline V gene lookup returns CDR1 MGHRA and CDR2 YSYEKL. The trim removed 0 bases at V and 0 bases at J, leaving 9 bases unmatched. The CDR3 runs 18 residues. The CDR3 DNA is TGCGCCAGCAGCCAAGATGTGGAGCGGGAGGTCTTCTCCTACGAGCAGTACTTC. Protein sequence: CASSQDVEREVFSYEQYF.

This sequence joins TRBV10-3 and TRBJ2-1, with D perhaps matching TRBD2 (5 bases). Trimming cost V 8 bases and J 0 bases, with 11 bases left between them. The CDR3 totals 14 residues. Germline V lookup: CDR1 ENHRY, CDR2 SYGVKD. The CDR3 sequence is CAILEESSYNEQFF. In DNA, the CDR3 is TGTGCCATCTTGGAGGAGAGCTCCTACAATGAGCAGTTCTTC.

A few counts support this clone. The J gene is TRBJ2-7, the V gene TRBV15, with a weak D call TRBD1 (7 bases). The V gene lost 0 bases and the J gene lost 6 bases, with 18 bases spanning the gap. CDR1 is LNHNV and CDR2 is YYDKDF in the germline V gene (reference sequence). CDR3 size: 16 residues. This CDR3 reads CATSRDRGTADGEQYF. The CDR3 DNA reads as TGTGCCACCAGCAGAGATCGCGGGACAGCAGATGGCGAGCAGTACTTC. Combining the CDR3 with reference TRBV15 and TRBJ2-7 gives the whole variable domain DAMVIQNPRYQVTQFGKPVTLSCSQTLNHNVMYWYQQKSSQAPKLLFHYYDKDFNNEADTPDNFQSRRPNTSFCFLDIRSPGLGDTAMYLCATSRDRGTADGEQYFGPGTRLTVT.

The genes are TRBV28 and TRBJ2-2; D is perhaps TRBD2 (5 bases). The germline gives CDR1 MDHEN, CDR2 SYDVKM. This CDR3 contains 19 residues. V was shortened by 7 bases and J by 0 bases, with 24 bases between the two germline ends. The CDR3 nucleotides read TGTGCCAGCAACTTTTGGGTCCGGGAACCTAATTCGAACACCGGGGAGCTGTTTTTT. This translates into CASNFWVREPNSNTGELFF. Based on the CDR3 plus reference TRBV28 and TRBJ2-2, the full variable domain is DVKVTQSSRYLVKRTGEKVFLECVQDMDHENMFWYRQDPGLGLRLIYFSYDVKMKEKGDIPEGYSVSREKKERFSLILESASTNQTSMYLCASNFWVREPNSNTGELFFGEGSRLTVL.

The chain combines TRBV6-2 or TRBV6-3 with TRBJ2-2; 11 bases fit TRBD2. The trim removed 3 bases at V and 4 bases at J, leaving 13 bases unmatched. From germline, CDR1 is MNHEY and CDR2 SVGEGT. The CDR3 sequence is 19 residues long. This chain's CDR3 is CASSYPQLAGAGGTGELFF. DNA of the CDR3: TGTGCCAGCAGTTATCCCCAACTAGCGGGAGCGGGTGGCACCGGGGAGCTGTTTTTT.

This CDR3 reads CASSYGTGTGYGYTF. Here the CDR3 DNA reads TGTGCCAGCAGCTATGGCACCGGGACAGGCTATGGCTACACCTTC. V usage is TRBV14 and J usage is TRBJ1-2; 8 bases fit TRBD1. CDR1 and CDR2 from the germline V gene are SGHDN and FVKESK. CDR3 length: 15 amino acids. V lost 5 bases, J lost 4 bases, and 9 bases stayed unmatched.

This chain uses TRBV6-6 with TRBJ1-1; D gene ambiguous. Germline lookup yields CDR1 MNHNY and CDR2 SVGAGI (reference sequence). Trimming left V 5 bases short and J 10 bases short, with 20 bases between. This CDR3 spans 14 amino acids. In DNA form, the CDR3 reads TGTGCCAGCAGTATCGGCGGGCTCCGAATGGGAGCTTTCTTT. Encoded protein: CASSIGGLRMGAFF.

This rearrangement joins TRBV3-1 (or the pseudogene TRBV3-2) to TRBJ2-5; 16 bases are a match to TRBD2. This CDR3 spans 19 amino acids. The junction had 10 bases not matched to a gene; V was cut back by 5 bases and J by 1 base. From germline, CDR1 is LGHDT and CDR2 YNNKEL (reference sequence). The CDR3 DNA is TGTGCCAGCAGCGAGGGACTAGCGGGAGGGCAGGGCCCCCAAGAGACCCAGTACTTC. Protein product: CASSEGLAGGQGPQETQYF.

J is TRBJ1-2 and V is TRBV5-5; 7 positions agree with TRBD1. The CDR3 contains 16 residues. The junction had 13 bases not matched to a gene; V was cut back by 3 bases and J by 5 bases. CDR1 is SGHKS and CDR2 is YYEKEE in the germline V gene (reference sequence). The CDR3 reads CASSSNSARGYYGYTF. The DNA of the CDR3 is TGTGCCAGCAGCTCAAATTCCGCCAGGGGGTATTATGGCTACACCTTC.

This chain links TRBV19 with TRBJ2-2; no definite D call. V lost 6 bases and J 0 bases, leaving 11 bases between the germline ends. The CDR3 is 15 amino acids. Per germline, CDR1 LNHDA and CDR2 SQIVND (reference sequence). The CDR3 DNA reads TGTGCCAGTAGGCCTCCGCGCTCGAACACCGGGGAGCTGTTTTTT. Protein product: CASRPPRSNTGELFF.

This clone was seen more than once but under ten times. This chain connects TRBV18 to TRBJ1-4, with no clear D. The CDR3 is 16 residues long. CDR1 KGHSH and CDR2 LQKENI come from the germline V gene. V lost 1 base, J lost 4 bases, and 13 bases lay in between. The CDR3 DNA is TGTGCCAGCTCACCACTCGTTGGCAGTGATAATGAAAAACTGTTTTTT. Protein product: CASSPLVGSDNEKLFF.

The count of this clone is one. The chain is built from TRBV7-8 and TRBJ2-3, with 11 bases lining up with TRBD1. J was trimmed by 3 bases and V by 0 bases; bases with no gene match: 5. CDR1 SGHVS and CDR2 FQNEAQ come from the germline V gene. This CDR3 has 17 residues. The CDR3 DNA reads as TGTGCCAGCAGCTTAGCTTGGCGGGACAGGGGGACAGATACGCAGTATTTT. Protein product: CASSLAWRDRGTDTQYF.

The V call is TRBV3-1 (or the pseudogene TRBV3-2), the J call TRBJ2-5, with 10 bases fitting TRBD2. Germline assignment: CDR1 LGHDT and CDR2 YNNKEL (reference sequence). The V and J ends lost 1 base and 3 bases, in that order; junction bases with no gene match: 5. This CDR3 spans 16 amino acids. CDR3 DNA: TGTGCCAGCAGCCAAGTGGGAGCGGGGGGGGAAGAGACCCAGTACTTC. Its translation: CASSQVGAGGEETQYF.

The V and J genes are TRBV7-3 and TRBJ1-3; 10 bases are a match to TRBD1. Germline V gene sequence: CDR1 SGHTA, CDR2 FQGTGA. V lost 5 bases to trimming and J lost 1 base; unmatched junction nucleotides: 8. CDR3 length equals 17 residues. The CDR3 DNA is TGTGCCAGCAGCCCTAGACAGGGGGCGAAGTCTGGAAACACCATATATTTT. As protein: CASSPRQGAKSGNTIYF.

The J gene is TRBJ2-2, the V gene TRBV10-2, with 10 bases aligning to TRBD2. Germline CDR1 WSHSY, CDR2 SAAADI. The J segment lost 6 bases and the V segment lost 2 bases, leaving 3 bases of the junction unmatched. CDR3 length: 15 amino acids. For the CDR3, the DNA is TGCGCCAGCAGTGAGGAGAGCGGGGGGGCCGGGGAGCTGTTTTTT. Its protein is CASSEESGGAGELFF.

V and J are TRBV7-3 and TRBJ2-3; 8 bases match TRBD2. Germline V lookup: CDR1 SGHTA, CDR2 FQGTGA. CDR3 length equals 15 residues. With V trimmed by 5 bases and J by 4 bases, 8 bases remained unmatched. Here the CDR3 reads CASSPFRREADTQYF. The CDR3, as DNA: TGTGCCAGCAGCCCGTTCCGGCGGGAGGCAGATACGCAGTATTTT.

This clone has only a few counts. V and J are TRBV5-6 and TRBJ2-3; TRBD2 matches at 9 bases. CDR3 length: 16 residues. Trimming removed 6 bases from V and 5 bases from J; junction bases left unmatched: 13. CDR1 SGHDT and CDR2 YYEEEE come from the germline V gene. In DNA, the CDR3 is TGTGCCAGCAACCCGGGACTAGCTAAAATTGGAGATACGCAGTATTTT. Its protein is CASNPGLAKIGDTQYF. Full variable domain (missing parts from reference TRBV5-6 and TRBJ2-3): DAGVTQSPTHLIKTRGQQVTLRCSPKSGHDTVSWYQQALGQGPQFIFQYYEEEERQRGNFPDRFSGHQFPNYSSELNVNALLLGDSALYLCASNPGLAKIGDTQYFGPGTRLTVL.

There are a few counts of this clone. The V gene is TRBV2, the J gene TRBJ1-1, with TRBD1 matching over 10 bases. Per the germline V gene, CDR1 is SNHLY and CDR2 is FYNNEI. There are 14 residues in the CDR3. Trimming removed 4 bases from V and 4 bases from J; junction bases left unmatched: 3. CDR3 sequence reads: CASSGTGGFTEAFF. The CDR3 bases are TGTGCCAGCAGTGGGACAGGGGGTTTCACTGAAGCTTTCTTT.

The chain couples TRBV6-2 or TRBV6-3 to TRBJ2-1, with 11 bases fitting TRBD2. The CDR3 is 16 residues long. V lost 6 bases, J lost 8 bases, and 12 bases stayed unmatched. Germline V gives CDR1 MNHEY, CDR2 SVGEGT. The CDR3 bases are TGTGCCAGCAGCCCCCTCGCTAGCGGGAGGATCTATGAGCAGTTCTTC. This sequence encodes CASSPLASGRIYEQFF.

The genes are TRBV5-1 and TRBJ2-5; TRBD1 matches 8 bases. The CDR3 is 14 amino acids. The germline V gene has CDR1 SGHRS and CDR2 YFSETQ. The V and J ends lost 3 bases and 1 base, in that order; junction bases with no gene match: 2. CDR3 coding DNA: TGCGCCAGCAGCTACGGACAGGGCCAAGAGACCCAGTACTTC. As protein: CASSYGQGQETQYF.

The genes are TRBV30 and TRBJ2-5; possibly TRBD1 for D (6 bases). Per germline, CDR1 GTSNPN and CDR2 SVGIG (reference sequence). Trimming shortened V by 3 bases and J by 3 bases, and 23 bases separated the two germline ends. This CDR3 has 17 amino acids. This CDR3 is CAWSPGTGQRSKETQYF. The CDR3 DNA is TGTGCCTGGAGCCCCGGGACCGGACAGCGCTCGAAAGAGACCCAGTACTTC.

This chain links TRBV25-1 with TRBJ1-1; D call uncertain. Per germline, CDR1 MGHDK and CDR2 SYGVNS. The V end lost 1 base, the J end lost 6 bases, and 15 bases lay between the germline ends. This CDR3 has 15 amino acids. CDR3 sequence: CASSEWSRETPEAFF. The CDR3 nucleotides read TGTGCCAGCAGTGAATGGTCGAGGGAGACTCCTGAAGCTTTCTTT.

The rearrangement uses TRBV5-1 and TRBJ1-1, with D unclear. The CDR3 contains 14 residues. Trimming removed 0 bases from V and 1 base from J, with 7 bases in between. Germline values: CDR1 SGHRS, CDR2 YFSETQ. CDR3 region: CASSLATTNTEAFF. Written as DNA, the CDR3 is TGCGCCAGCAGCTTGGCAACTACGAACACTGAAGCTTTCTTT.

The chain carries TRBV6-5 and TRBJ2-7; 11 bases are shared with TRBD1. The trim removed 2 bases at V and 7 bases at J, leaving 4 bases unmatched. Germline-derived CDR1 and CDR2 are MNHEY and SVGAGI. This CDR3 comprises 14 residues. Here the CDR3 DNA reads TGTGCCAGCAGTTACGGGGACAGGGGGGGTGAGCAGTACTTC. Amino acids: CASSYGDRGGEQYF.

V is TRBV5-4 and J is TRBJ2-7, with D possibly being TRBD2 (5 bases). The CDR3 loop spans 14 amino acids. V was clipped by 1 base and J by 5 bases, with 13 bases between them. Germline lookup yields CDR1 SGHNT and CDR2 YYREEE (reference sequence). CDR3 sequence (DNA): TGTGCCAGCAGCTTGCTAGCTACCCCCCACGAGCAGTACTTC. Its protein is CASSLLATPHEQYF.